The following is a T cell receptor (beta chain) sequence with its context. This entry belongs to a study of blood T cell repertoires in COVID-19. Clones were read by immunoSEQ multiplex PCR, and TCRdb kept only the in-frame ones, dropping some. Of 100,000 to 150,000 clones in the sample, about 85% were seen once. The CDR3 length is 14 residues. The germline CDR1 and CDR2 sequences are ENHRY and SYGVKD. The trim removed 10 bases at V and 3 bases at J, leaving 9 bases unmatched. This TCR came from a man aged 55 to 70 with acute or convalescent COVID-19. What was sequenced was peripheral blood. The chain links TRBV10-3 to TRBJ2-1, with 7 bases fitting TRBD2. The CDR3 DNA reads as TGTGCCACCCGAACCGGGACTAACTACAATGAGCAGTTCTTC. As protein: CATRTGTNYNEQFF.